This TCR beta chain came from a study of blood T cell repertoires in COVID-19. Recovery meant two consecutive negative NP/OP PCR tests, professional clearance, or resolved symptoms. The CDR3 runs 13 residues. The V segment lost 3 bases and the J segment 3 bases; nucleotides outside the gene matches: 1. Looked up from germline, CDR1 is SGHAT and CDR2 is FQNNGV. Authors' methods: Reference gene primer amplification gave nucleated cell count estimates. Clones were read by immunoSEQ multiplex PCR, and TCRdb kept only the in-frame ones, dropping some. That table gives V, J and clone size, and the DNA gave D and trimming. The sample carries fewer than 250,000 clones, around 83% recorded once.

The receptor was isolated from a woman between 40 and 50 years old who had recovered from COVID-19. This chain links TRBV11-2 with TRBJ2-7, with 8 bases fitting TRBD1. The sequencing sample was made of PBMCs or T cells enriched from blood (not recorded which). CDR3 in amino acids: CASSLGTGYEQYV. The CDR3 coding sequence is TGTGCCAGCAGCTTGGGGACAGGCTACGAGCAGTACGTC.